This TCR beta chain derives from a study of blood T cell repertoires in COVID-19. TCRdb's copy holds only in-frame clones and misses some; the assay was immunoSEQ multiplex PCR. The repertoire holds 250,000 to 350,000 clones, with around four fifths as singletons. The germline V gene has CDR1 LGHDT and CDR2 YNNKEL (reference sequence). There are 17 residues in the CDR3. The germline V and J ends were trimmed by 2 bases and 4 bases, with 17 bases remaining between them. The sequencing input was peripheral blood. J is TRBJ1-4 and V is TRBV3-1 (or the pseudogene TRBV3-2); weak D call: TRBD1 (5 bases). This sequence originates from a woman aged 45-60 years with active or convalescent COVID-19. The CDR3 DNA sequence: TGTGCCAGCAGCCAACGATCAATAAGGGGAATTAATGAAAAACTGTTTTTT. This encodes CASSQRSIRGINEKLFF.